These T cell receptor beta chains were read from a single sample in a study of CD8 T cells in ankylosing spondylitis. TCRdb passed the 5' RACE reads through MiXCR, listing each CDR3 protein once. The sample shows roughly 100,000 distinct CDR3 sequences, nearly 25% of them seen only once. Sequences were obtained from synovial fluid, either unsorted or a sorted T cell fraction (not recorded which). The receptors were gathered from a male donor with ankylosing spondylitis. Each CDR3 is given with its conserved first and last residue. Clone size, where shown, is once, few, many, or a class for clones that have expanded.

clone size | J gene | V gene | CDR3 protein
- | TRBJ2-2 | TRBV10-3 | CAISPSGRGTGELFF
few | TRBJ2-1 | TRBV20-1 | CSARPVSTYNEQFF
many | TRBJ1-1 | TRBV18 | CASSPDREEAFF
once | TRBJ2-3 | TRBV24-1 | CATSVEGGTDTQYF
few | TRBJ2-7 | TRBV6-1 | CASSGPGTGYEQYF
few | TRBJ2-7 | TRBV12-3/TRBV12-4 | CASSFWSGVRQGANYEQYF
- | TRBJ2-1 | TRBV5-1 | CASSSLSGTSGRAYNEQFF
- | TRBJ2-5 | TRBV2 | CASSLQGSKETQYF
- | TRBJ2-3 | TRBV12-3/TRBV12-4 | CASSFLRENSTDTQYF
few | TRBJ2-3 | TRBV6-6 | CASSYLADTQYF
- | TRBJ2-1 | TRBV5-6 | CASSLVVASGSAYNEQFF
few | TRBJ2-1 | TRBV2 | CASSGVAGYNEQFF